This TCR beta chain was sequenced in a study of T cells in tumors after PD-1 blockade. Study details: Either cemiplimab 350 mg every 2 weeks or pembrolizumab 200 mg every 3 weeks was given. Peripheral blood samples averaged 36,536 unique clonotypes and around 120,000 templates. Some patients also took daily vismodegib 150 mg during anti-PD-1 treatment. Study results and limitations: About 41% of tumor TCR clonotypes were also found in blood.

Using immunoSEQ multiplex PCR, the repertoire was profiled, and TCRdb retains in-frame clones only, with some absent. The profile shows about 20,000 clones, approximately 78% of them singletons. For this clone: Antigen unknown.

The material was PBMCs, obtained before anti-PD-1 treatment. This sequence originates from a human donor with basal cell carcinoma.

The CDR3 sequence: CASSELANTEAFF. The CDR3 nucleotides are TGTGCCAGCAGTGAATTAGCGAACACTGAAGCTTTCTTT. The chain uses TRBV6-1 and TRBJ1-1, with D unclear. Per germline, CDR1 MNHNS and CDR2 SASEGT. The V gene lost 2 bases and the J gene lost 1 base, with 5 bases spanning the gap. This CDR3 is built from 13 residues.